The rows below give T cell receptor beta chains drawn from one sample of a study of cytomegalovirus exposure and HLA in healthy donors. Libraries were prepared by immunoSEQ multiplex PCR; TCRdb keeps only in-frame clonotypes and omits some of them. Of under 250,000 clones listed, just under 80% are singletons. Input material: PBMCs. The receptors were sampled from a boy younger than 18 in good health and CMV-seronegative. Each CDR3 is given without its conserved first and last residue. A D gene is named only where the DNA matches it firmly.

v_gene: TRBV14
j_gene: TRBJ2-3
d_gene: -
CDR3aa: ASSRRGAGDTQY

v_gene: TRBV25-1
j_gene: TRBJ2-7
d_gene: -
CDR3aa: ASSVGTGAYEQY

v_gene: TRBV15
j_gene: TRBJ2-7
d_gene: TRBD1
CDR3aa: ATSRDSNRGYEQY

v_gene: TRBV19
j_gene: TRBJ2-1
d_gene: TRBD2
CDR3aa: ASSIYPGLADNEQF

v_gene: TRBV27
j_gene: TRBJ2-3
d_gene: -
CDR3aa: ASSLGLRQY

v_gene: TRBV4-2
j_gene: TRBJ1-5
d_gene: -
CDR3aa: ASSQEQEEPQH

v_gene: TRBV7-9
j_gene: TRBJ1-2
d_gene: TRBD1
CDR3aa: ASSLDSGGFGYT

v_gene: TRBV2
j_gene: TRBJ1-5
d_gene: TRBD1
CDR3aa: ASSALGQGARWYGNQPQH

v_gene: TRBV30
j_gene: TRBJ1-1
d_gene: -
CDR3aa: AWRVGGNTEAF

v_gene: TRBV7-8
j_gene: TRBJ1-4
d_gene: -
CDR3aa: ASSFVGRRGNEKLF

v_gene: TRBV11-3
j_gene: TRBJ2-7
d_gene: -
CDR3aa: ASSPWERGEQY

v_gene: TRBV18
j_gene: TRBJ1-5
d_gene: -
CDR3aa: ASSPTPILNQPQH

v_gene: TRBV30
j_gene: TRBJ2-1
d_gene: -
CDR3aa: AWSARDSSYNEQF

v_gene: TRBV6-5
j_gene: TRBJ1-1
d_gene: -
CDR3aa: ASRSLNTEAF

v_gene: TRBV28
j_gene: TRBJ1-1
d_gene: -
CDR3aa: ASSSQNMADRWVAF

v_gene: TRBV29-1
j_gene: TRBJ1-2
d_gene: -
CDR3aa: SVERRQAVNGYT

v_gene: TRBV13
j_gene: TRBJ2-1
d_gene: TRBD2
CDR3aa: ASVQRGRNEQF

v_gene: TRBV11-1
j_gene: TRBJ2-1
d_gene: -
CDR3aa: ASSLSQVGYNEQF

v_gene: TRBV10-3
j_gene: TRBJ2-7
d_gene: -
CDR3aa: AISESTPPVWYEQY

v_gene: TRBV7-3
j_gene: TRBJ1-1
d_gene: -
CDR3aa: ASSLGGTENTEAF

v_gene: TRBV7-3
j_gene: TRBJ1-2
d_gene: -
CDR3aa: ASSSLGGGYGYT

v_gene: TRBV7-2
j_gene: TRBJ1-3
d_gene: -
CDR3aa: ASSFSGNSGNTIY

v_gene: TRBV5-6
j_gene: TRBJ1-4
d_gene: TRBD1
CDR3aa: ASSLGTGGSEKLF

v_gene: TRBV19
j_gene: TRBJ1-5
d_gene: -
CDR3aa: ASSSAGVSNQPQH

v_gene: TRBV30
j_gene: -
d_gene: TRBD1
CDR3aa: AWRKTGTGNEQY

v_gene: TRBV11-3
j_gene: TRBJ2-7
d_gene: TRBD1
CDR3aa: ASSQRQGNEQY

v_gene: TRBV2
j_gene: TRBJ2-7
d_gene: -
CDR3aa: ASTDAGRGY

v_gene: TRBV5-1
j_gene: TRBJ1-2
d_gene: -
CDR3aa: ASGRDRDIYGYT

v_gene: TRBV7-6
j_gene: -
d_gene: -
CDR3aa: ASSLYTAGTLGSYEQY

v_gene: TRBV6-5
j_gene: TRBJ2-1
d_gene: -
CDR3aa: ASSRRDNEQF

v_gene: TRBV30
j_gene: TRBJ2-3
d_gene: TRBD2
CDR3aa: AWSLERGGPDTQY

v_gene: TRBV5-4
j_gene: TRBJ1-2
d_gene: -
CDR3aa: ASSLGLAINYGYT

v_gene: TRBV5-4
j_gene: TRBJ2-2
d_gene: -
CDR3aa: ASSLSTGNTGELF

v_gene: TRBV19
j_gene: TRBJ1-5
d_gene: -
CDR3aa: ASSTSGKPQH

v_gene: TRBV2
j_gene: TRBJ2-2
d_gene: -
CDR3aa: ASREDGELF

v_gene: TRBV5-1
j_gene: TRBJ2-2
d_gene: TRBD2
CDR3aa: ASSPTSGHTGELF

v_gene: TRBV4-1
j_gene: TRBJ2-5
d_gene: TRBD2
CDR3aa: ASSQPGLAGARGTQY

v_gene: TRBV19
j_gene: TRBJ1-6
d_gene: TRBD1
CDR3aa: ASDTGGSYNSPLH

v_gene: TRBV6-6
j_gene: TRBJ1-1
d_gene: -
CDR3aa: ASTKPRENTEAF

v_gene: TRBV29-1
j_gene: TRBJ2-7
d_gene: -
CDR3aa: SVGGYEQY

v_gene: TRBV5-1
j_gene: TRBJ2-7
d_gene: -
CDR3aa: ASSLQGSSYEQY

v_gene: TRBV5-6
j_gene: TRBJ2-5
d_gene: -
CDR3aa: ASSYQKGNQETQY

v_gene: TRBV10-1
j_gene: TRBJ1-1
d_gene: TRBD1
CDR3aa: ASSETGLYTEAF

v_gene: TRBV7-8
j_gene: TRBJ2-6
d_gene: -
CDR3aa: ASSPTSGGSGANVLT

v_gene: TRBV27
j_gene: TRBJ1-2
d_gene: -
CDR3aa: ASSFGLGGGHGYT

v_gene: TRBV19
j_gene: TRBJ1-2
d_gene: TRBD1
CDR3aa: ASSNLPGQRTYGYT

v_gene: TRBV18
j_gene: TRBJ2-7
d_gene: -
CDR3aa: ASSLSFAGGREQY

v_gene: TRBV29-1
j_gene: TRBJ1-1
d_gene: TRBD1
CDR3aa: SGRGTGRQPEAF

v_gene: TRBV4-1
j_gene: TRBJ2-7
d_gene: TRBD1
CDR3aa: ASSQGANRGPYEQY

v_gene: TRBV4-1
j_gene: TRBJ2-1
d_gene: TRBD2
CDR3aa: ASSQDLGTSGRRSYNEQF

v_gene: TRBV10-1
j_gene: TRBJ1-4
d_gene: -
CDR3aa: ASSPRGKNEKLF